Listed below are T cell receptor beta chains from one sample, sequenced in a study of response to subunit inactivated influenza vaccine. MiXCR was run by TCRdb on the RT-PCR reads, yielding one entry per CDR3 protein. The sample shows 590,000 or so distinct CDR3 sequences, about 14% of them seen only once. Here the sequenced sample was PBMCs from blood, taken around two weeks before vaccination. These receptors were collected from a man between 50 and 59 years old who received an inactivated influenza vaccine. Both conserved end residues are part of each CDR3. The order of the fields is J gene, V gene, CDR3 length, CDR3 protein.

TRBJ2-3,TRBV9,14,CASSPWGNTDTQYF
TRBJ2-7,TRBV29-1,13,CSVPPPQSYEQYF
TRBJ2-5,TRBV28,17,CASSPWTSGGYQETQYF
TRBJ1-1,TRBV10-3,14,CAIRQGTLYGEAFF
TRBJ2-1,TRBV10-3,12,CAISAAGDEQFF
TRBJ2-3,TRBV20-1,15,CSAGELEDSTDTQYF
TRBJ2-6,TRBV11-2,17,CASSLRTMSSGANVLTF
TRBJ2-5,TRBV5-1,15,CASSLVGRPGETQYF
TRBJ2-7,TRBV13,14,CASSYYRGSYEQYF
TRBJ1-2,TRBV29-1,12,CSVGPDNYGYTF
TRBJ1-1,TRBV5-6,14,CASSTFDSNTEAFF
TRBJ2-7,TRBV7-9,15,CASSLDQGWSYEQYF
TRBJ2-7,TRBV5-1,14,CASSSLNRVDEQYF
TRBJ2-7,TRBV2,13,CASSGLAFYEQYF
TRBJ2-1,TRBV3-1,15,CASSQPRTPPNEQFF
TRBJ1-5,TRBV4-1,14,CASSPVPRGQPQHF
TRBJ2-2,TRBV12-3/TRBV12-4,17,CASSFFPGQGLTGELFF
TRBJ2-1,TRBV7-6,13,CASSLPRAPEQFF
TRBJ2-7,TRBV7-2,15,CASSTSGSSSYEQYF
TRBJ2-2,TRBV2,16,CASGKTSGWDTGELFF
TRBJ2-5,TRBV6-5,11,CASSKSETQYF
TRBJ2-7,TRBV4-1,16,CASSRSITPTSYEQYF